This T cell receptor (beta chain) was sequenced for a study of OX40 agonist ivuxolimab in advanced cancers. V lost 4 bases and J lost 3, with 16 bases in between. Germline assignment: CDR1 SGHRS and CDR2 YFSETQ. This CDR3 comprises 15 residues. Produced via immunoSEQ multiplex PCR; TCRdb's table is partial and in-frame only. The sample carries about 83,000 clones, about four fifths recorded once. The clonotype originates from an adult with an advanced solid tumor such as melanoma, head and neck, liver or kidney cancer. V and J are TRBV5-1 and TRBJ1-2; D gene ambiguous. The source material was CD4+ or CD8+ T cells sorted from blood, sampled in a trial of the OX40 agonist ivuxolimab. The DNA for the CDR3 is TGCGCCAGCAGCCCGGCGGCGGGTTTGGACTATGGCTACACCTTC. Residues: CASSPAAGLDYGYTF.